This is a list of T cell receptor beta chains from one sample in a study of beta chain features in type 1 diabetes. Measured with immunoSEQ multiplex PCR; TCRdb has only the in-frame clones, and not every one. The table has around 430,000 clones, around 28% seen once. Sequencing input: naive CD4+ T cells from blood. These receptor sequences come from a man younger than 30 in good health. CDR3s include the opening cysteine and the closing phenylalanine or tryptophan. Each record gives: clone size, J gene, D gene, V gene, CDR3 protein, CDR3 DNA. A D gene is named only where the DNA matches it firmly. For some rows the clone size is stated as once, few or many, or as a class when expanded; others skip it.

>few|TRBJ1-5|NA|TRBV30
CAWSVRARDQPQHF
TGTGCCTGGAGTGTAAGAGCTCGGGATCAGCCCCAGCATTTT
>NA|TRBJ2-1|NA|TRBV5-1
CASRVRWWDSVNNEQFF
TGCGCCAGCAGAGTGCGGTGGTGGGACTCCGTAAACAATGAGCAGTTCTTC
>few|TRBJ1-2|NA|TRBV29-1
CSVVKQPYGYTF
TGCAGCGTTGTCAAACAGCCCTATGGCTACACCTTC
>NA|TRBJ2-3|NA|TRBV7-9
CASSSRTDTQYF
TGTGCCAGCAGCTCGCGCACAGATACGCAGTATTTT
>NA|TRBJ2-1|TRBD2|TRBV29-1
CSASSGSYNEQFF
TGCAGCGCCTCTAGCGGGAGCTACAATGAGCAGTTCTTC
>few|TRBJ2-3|TRBD2|TRBV5-4
CASSLAGTSGTTDTQYF
TGTGCCAGCAGCCTGGCCGGGACTAGCGGGACCACAGATACGCAGTATTTT
>few|TRBJ1-2|NA|TRBV20-1
CSAPSDDGYTF
TGCAGTGCTCCATCAGACGATGGCTACACCTTC
>few|TRBJ2-7|TRBD1|TRBV12-5
CASGLVSLDRSYEQYF
TGTGCTAGTGGTTTGGTCTCCCTGGACAGGTCCTACGAGCAGTACTTC
>NA|TRBJ1-4|TRBD1|TRBV4-2
CASRQQGFGEKLFF
TGTGCCAGCAGACAACAGGGGTTTGGAGAAAAACTGTTTTTT
>few|TRBJ2-3|NA|TRBV28
CASSLPDSPYIDTQYF
TGTGCCAGCAGTTTACCGGACAGCCCTTACATAGATACGCAGTATTTT
>once|TRBJ2-7|NA|TRBV19
CASSSRRANEQYF
TGTGCCAGTAGTAGTCGCAGGGCCAACGAGCAGTACTTC
>few|TRBJ1-4|NA|TRBV30
CAWSDGGHKLFF
TGTGCCTGGAGTGACGGGGGACACAAACTGTTTTTT
>NA|TRBJ2-1|NA|TRBV5-4
CATSGTLEQFF
TGTGCCACTTCCGGGACTCTTGAGCAGTTCTTC
>few|TRBJ2-7|NA|TRBV27
CASSLDQQYF
TGTGCCAGCAGTTTGGACCAGCAGTACTTC
>NA|TRBJ2-1|NA|TRBV20-1
CSGRLEVEQFF
TGCAGTGGAAGACTAGAGGTTGAGCAGTTCTTC
>few|TRBJ2-7|NA|TRBV25-1
CASSRAGLYEQYF
TGTGCCAGCAGCCGGGCGGGTCTCTACGAGCAGTACTTC